Listed here is a single T cell receptor beta chain. Its antigen is as yet unknown. The record originates from a study of CD8+ T cells in alopecia areata. The germline V gene encodes CDR1 SGHVS and CDR2 FQNEAQ. The CDR3 has 16 amino acids. V lost 4 bases, J lost 0 bases, and 13 bases lay in between. Sequencing relied on a cDNA template that was reverse transcribed from extracted RNA. This table comes from immunoSEQ multiplex PCR, and its TCRdb copy is limited to in-frame clones, with some not included. The profile covers about 130,000 clones, with about 47% appearing a single time and 18% taken by the ten largest. Study-wide results and limits: Mice gave a clearer picture of TCR sharing than patients did, possibly for HLA-related reasons.

The sample consisted of CD8+ T cells sorted from blood, taken at week 0. The chain uses TRBV7-8 and TRBJ2-1; a weak D match, TRBD2 (5 bases). This TCR was sampled from a human donor with alopecia areata. The CDR3 sequence: CASSSVGRSSYNEQFF. Here the CDR3 DNA reads TGTGCCAGCAGCTCCGTTGGGAGAAGCTCCTACAATGAGCAGTTCTTC.